What follows are 18 T cell receptor beta chains derived from one specimen sequenced in a study of beta chain features in type 1 diabetes. General study findings and limits: For Type 1 diabetes patients, all four CD4+ subsets carried TCRB CDR3s that were moderately but significantly shorter.

Expressed TCRB transcripts were sequenced after all isolated RNA was converted to cDNA. The data were produced by immunoSEQ multiplex PCR, yet TCRdb's version contains in-frame clones alone and is incomplete. The table shows roughly 700,000 clones, with 10% to 15% occurring only once. Antigens of these TCRs are unknown. Sequencing was performed on naive CD4+ T cells from blood. All receptors come from a man aged 18 to 29 with type 1 diabetes.

The chain combines TRBV6-5 with TRBJ2-3; D not resolved. V shed 3 bases and J shed 1 base, with 14 bases lying between them. Germline loops: CDR1 MNHEY, CDR2 SVGAGI. This CDR3 region has 16 residues. CDR3 sequence: CASSYDVSPGTDTQYF. The CDR3 nucleotides are TGTGCCAGCAGTTATGATGTTTCTCCAGGCACAGATACGCAGTATTTT.

The CDR3 DNA reads as TGTGCCAGCAGTTCCCGACTCATAGGAGGTCAGCCCCAGCATTTT. It yields the protein CASSSRLIGGQPQHF. The rearrangement uses TRBV28 and TRBJ1-5; D gene uncertain. The germline CDR1 and CDR2 sequences are MDHEN and SYDVKM. The CDR3 sequence is 15 residues long. The V and J ends lost 4 bases and 6 bases respectively, with 16 bases between them.

The V call is TRBV19, the J call TRBJ2-2; D may be TRBD2 (5 bases). This CDR3 comprises 13 residues. Per germline, CDR1 LNHDA and CDR2 SQIVND (reference sequence). Trimming left V 4 bases short and J 7 bases short, with 10 bases between. CDR3 in DNA: TGTGCCAGTAGTACCGGGGTGGTCGGGGAGCTGTTTTTT. Protein: CASSTGVVGELFF.

The table lists this clone with a few counts. The V gene is TRBV30, the J gene TRBJ1-1, with D perhaps matching TRBD1 (5 bases). The germline V and J ends were trimmed by 7 bases and 5 bases, with 17 bases remaining between them. The CDR3 loop spans 13 amino acids. Looked up from germline, CDR1 is GTSNPN and CDR2 is SVGIG (reference sequence). The CDR3 nucleotides read TGTGCCTCCCAGGACAAGTCGGGGACTGAAGCTTTCTTT. Amino acid sequence: CASQDKSGTEAFF.

This clone was counted a few times. This chain links TRBV13 with TRBJ1-5; unclear D gene. The V gene lost 5 bases and the J gene lost 3 bases, with 8 bases spanning the gap. CDR3 length: 13 residues. The germline gives CDR1 PRHDT, CDR2 FYEKMQ (reference sequence). CDR3 region: CASSLRSNQPQHF. CDR3 coding DNA: TGTGCCAGCAGCCTCCGCTCCAATCAGCCCCAGCATTTT. Combining the CDR3 with reference TRBV13 and TRBJ1-5 gives the whole variable domain AAGVIQSPRHLIKEKRETATLKCYPIPRHDTVYWYQQGPGQDPQFLISFYEKMQSDKGSIPDRFSAQQFSDYHSELNMSSLELGDSALYFCASSLRSNQPQHFGDGTRLSIL.

This chain joins TRBV5-1 and TRBJ2-7, with D possibly matching TRBD2 (6 bases). Germline lookup yields CDR1 SGHRS and CDR2 YFSETQ. V gave up 3 bases and J gave up 2 bases, with 15 bases separating them. The length of the CDR3 is 15 residues. The DNA of the CDR3 is TGCGCCAGCAGCTCATCACCCTGGGGGGCCTACGAGCAGTACTTC. This sequence encodes CASSSSPWGAYEQYF.

The chain joins TRBV5-1 to TRBJ2-3; no clear D. The V gene's germline CDR1 is SGHRS and CDR2 YFSETQ. Trimming took off 9 bases at V and 1 base at J, with 15 bases between the two ends. The CDR3 is 14 residues long. CDR3 bases: TGCGCCACGGTGACTCCTGTGCGCACAGATACGCAGTATTTT. Translated, it gives CATVTPVRTDTQYF.

The CDR3 spells CASSVETENYGYTF. The CDR3 bases are TGTGCCAGCAGTGTGGAAACAGAGAATTATGGCTACACCTTC. The chain joins TRBV2 to TRBJ1-2; D not certain. The CDR3 has 14 residues. Germline V gene data show CDR1 as SNHLY and CDR2 as FYNNEI. Trimming left V 4 bases short and J 5 bases short, with 14 bases between.

The genes are TRBV10-1 and TRBJ2-1; no clear D gene. Trimming removed 7 bases at V and 9 bases at J, with 16 bases between. Germline V lookup: CDR1 WNHNN, CDR2 SYGVQD (reference sequence). The CDR3 has 13 residues. CDR3 sequence (DNA): TGCGCCAGCACCCGGGCACCTCTTGGTGAGCAGTTCTTC. Amino acids: CASTRAPLGEQFF.

This clone was counted only a few times. The rearrangement links TRBV20-1 to TRBJ2-2; D gene ambiguous. With 6 bases removed from V and 7 bases from J, the gap between germline ends came to 9 bases. The CDR3 is 11 residues long. Germline-derived CDR1 and CDR2 are DFQATT and SNEGSKA (reference sequence). The CDR3 reads CSAAVGGELFF. The CDR3 DNA reads as TGCAGTGCCGCCGTGGGCGGGGAGCTGTTTTTT.

The chain joins TRBV7-6 to TRBJ2-5; the D is unclear. V lost 0 bases and J 5 bases, leaving 10 bases between the germline ends. CDR1 is SGHVS, CDR2 FNYEAQ, per germline. The CDR3 consists of 14 residues. CDR3 DNA: TGTGCCAGCAGCTTAGCAGAGGATCGGGAGACCCAGTACTTC. Residues: CASSLAEDRETQYF. Based on the CDR3 plus reference TRBV7-6 and TRBJ2-5, the full variable domain is GAGVSQSPRYKVTKRGQDVALRCDPISGHVSLYWYRQALGQGPEFLTYFNYEAQQDKSGLPNDRFSAERPEGSISTLTIQRTEQRDSAMYRCASSLAEDRETQYFGPGTRLLVL.

The chain combines TRBV7-9 with TRBJ2-7; no clear D. The CDR3 is 15 residues long. Germline V gene sequence: CDR1 SEHNR, CDR2 FQNEAQ (reference sequence). Trimming took 2 bases from V and 0 from J, leaving 11 bases between them. CDR3 loop: CASSLWIGSSYEQYF. The CDR3 DNA reads TGTGCCAGCAGCTTATGGATTGGTAGCTCCTACGAGCAGTACTTC. Drawing the rest from reference TRBV7-9 and TRBJ2-7, the complete variable domain is DTGVSQNPRHKITKRGQNVTFRCDPISEHNRLYWYRQTLGQGPEFLTYFQNEAQLEKSRLLSDRFSAERPKGSFSTLEIQRTEQGDSAMYLCASSLWIGSSYEQYFGPGTRLTVT.

The table lists this clone with a few counts. The gene calls are TRBV27 and TRBJ1-2; 9 bases line up with TRBD1. V was clipped by 6 bases and J by 8 bases; unmatched bases: 7. Germline V gives CDR1 MNHEY, CDR2 SMNVEV (reference sequence). There are 13 residues in the CDR3. CDR3 coding DNA: TGTGCCAGCAGAGAACAGGGGGCTGGCGGCTACACCTTC. Translating it yields CASREQGAGGYTF.

This clone came up a few times. The gene calls are TRBV9 and TRBJ2-3; D remains unclear. Germline V lookup: CDR1 SGDLS, CDR2 YYNGEE. CDR3 size: 14 residues. The V gene lost 4 bases and the J gene lost 0 bases, with 9 bases spanning the gap. DNA for the CDR3: TGTGCCAGCAGCTCGCTGCTTAGCACAGATACGCAGTATTTT. Its protein product is CASSSLLSTDTQYF.

The table lists this clone with a few counts. The J gene is TRBJ2-2, the V gene TRBV28, with 7 bases that match TRBD1. Germline V CDR1 and CDR2: MDHEN, SYDVKM. V shed 6 bases and J 5 bases; nucleotides not matched to a gene: 6. The CDR3 loop spans 14 amino acids. As DNA, the CDR3 is TGTGCCAGCAGGTCGGGACAGTCTACCGGGGAGCTGTTTTTT. Translating it yields CASRSGQSTGELFF.

The gene calls are TRBV18 and TRBJ1-4; 9 positions agree with TRBD1. Trimming at V came to 5 bases and at J to 7 bases, leaving 5 bases not matched to a gene. Germline lookup yields CDR1 KGHSH and CDR2 LQKENI. The CDR3 is 14 amino acids. The CDR3 nucleotides are TGTGCCAGCTCAAGGGACAGGGAAGGTGAAAAACTGTTTTTT. Amino acid sequence: CASSRDREGEKLFF. Looking up the rest from reference TRBV18 and TRBJ1-4 gives the full variable domain: NAGVMQNPRHLVRRRGQEARLRCSPMKGHSHVYWYRQLPEEGLKFMVYLQKENIIDESGMPKERFSAEFPKEGPSILRIQQVVRGDSAAYFCASSRDREGEKLFFGSGTQLSVL.

This clone turned up a few times. This sequence joins TRBV27 and TRBJ1-6; TRBD1 might be the D (6 bases). V was clipped by 0 bases and J by 10 bases, with 13 bases between them. The CDR3 runs to 15 residues. Germline-derived CDR1 and CDR2 are MNHEY and SMNVEV (reference sequence). CDR3 sequence reads: CASSLSNRVNSPLHF. DNA for the CDR3: TGTGCCAGCAGTTTATCGAACAGGGTGAACTCACCCCTCCACTTT.

The chain has TRBV7-6 and TRBJ1-5; D gene unclear. V was trimmed by 1 base and J by 6 bases, leaving 7 bases between them. The CDR3 covers 13 residues. CDR1 SGHVS and CDR2 FNYEAQ come from the germline V gene. The CDR3 DNA reads TGTGCCAGCAGCTTAGATCACGGTCAGCCCCAGCATTTT. This encodes CASSLDHGQPQHF.